The 5 T cell receptor beta chains below come from one sample, sequenced in a study of blood T cell repertoires in COVID-19. Clones were sequenced by immunoSEQ multiplex PCR, and TCRdb holds only the in-frame ones, with some missing. The sample yields 150,000 or so clones, roughly 90% seen once. Sequencing was done on a sample of PBMCs or T cells enriched from blood (not recorded which). The source is a woman aged 40 to 50 who had been exposed to COVID-19.

The rearrangement joins TRBV28 to TRBJ1-6; D perhaps matches TRBD1 (6 bases). CDR3 size: 17 residues. V was pared by 6 bases and J by 9 bases, with 24 bases between. Germline assignment: CDR1 MDHEN and CDR2 SYDVKM. CDR3 coding DNA: TGTGCCAGCAGGGGAACCGGGACACTTAAACAGGGTTCACCCCTCCACTTT. It translates to CASRGTGTLKQGSPLHF.

The chain links TRBV2 to TRBJ1-5; 7 nucleotides line up with TRBD1. The V and J ends lost 1 base and 7 bases, in that order; junction bases with no gene match: 1. Germline assignment: CDR1 SNHLY and CDR2 FYNNEI. The CDR3 runs to 13 residues. CDR3 protein: CASSEGGGQPQHF. As DNA, the CDR3 is TGTGCCAGCAGTGAAGGAGGGGGCCAGCCCCAGCATTTT. Based on the CDR3 plus reference TRBV2 and TRBJ1-5, the full variable domain is EPEVTQTPSHQVTQMGQEVILRCVPISNHLYFYWYRQILGQKVEFLVSFYNNEISEKSEIFDDQFSVERPDGSNFTLKIRSTKLEDSAMYFCASSEGGGQPQHFGDGTRLSIL.

The chain joins TRBV29-1 to TRBJ2-7; 10 bases fit TRBD2. The CDR3 length is 14 residues. V dropped 4 bases and J dropped 4; count of bases not matched to a gene: 7. Germline V gene lookup returns CDR1 SQVTM and CDR2 ANQGSEA. This CDR3 reads CSVGYLAGVYEQYF. The CDR3 DNA reads as TGCAGCGTTGGGTATCTAGCGGGAGTGTACGAGCAGTACTTC.

The chain is built from TRBV12-1 and TRBJ2-7; the table's D call, TRBD2, was not checked against the DNA. TRBV12-1 is deemed a pseudogene. The CDR3 has 18 residues. CDR3 region: CALPPRTSGSHSSYEQYF. Here the CDR3 DNA reads TGTGCCCTTCCTCCCCGGACTAGCGGGAGCCACAGCTCCTACGAGCAGTACTTC.

A remark on this clone: The same CDR3 arises from other DNA sequences in this sample as well. The V gene is TRBV7-9, the J gene TRBJ1-5; TRBD1 aligns across 9 bases. Germline values: CDR1 SEHNR, CDR2 FQNEAQ (reference sequence). This CDR3 comprises 15 residues. Trimming at V came to 4 bases and at J to 3 bases, leaving 4 bases not matched to a gene. CDR3 bases: TGTGCCAGCAGCTCGGGACAGGGAGACAATCAGCCCCAGCATTTT. It codes for CASSSGQGDNQPQHF.